This T cell receptor beta chain comes out of a study of T cells in Graves' hyperthyroidism and ophthalmopathy (dated by TCRdb to the late 2010s). Concerning the study at large: Peripheral blood was sampled at the time of initial diagnosis, prior to any treatment. The paper reports TCR Vbeta CDR3 sequencing of approximately 140 peripheral blood samples: approximately 43 ophthalmopathy, about 75 hyperthyroidism and approximately 17 progressor patients. After blood sampling, hyperthyroidism patients were treated with methimazole at a starting dose of 30 mg daily, and ophthalmopathy patients were treated with high-dose intravenous methylprednisolone. Whether ophthalmopathy could be predicted prospectively was tested in an independent validation cohort made up of 18 to 20 hyperthyroidism patients plus 17 patients who later progressed to ophthalmopathy. A discovery cohort of fewer than 110 patients, about 43 with Graves' ophthalmopathy and 57 with stable Graves' hyperthyroidism, was used to find distinguishing TCR V-J signatures. Thyroid tissue and blood T-cell repertoires from about six Graves' hyperthyroidism patients were also compared in the study. The 100 or so discovery patients were divided at random into training and test sets in a 7:3 ratio. General findings and caveats noted by the study authors: No statistical method was used to set the sample size in advance, and investigators knew the group allocation. In validation, progression to ophthalmopathy was predicted by the model with 70.59% sensitivity and nearly 75% specificity, a median of around 6.5 months before onset. Most expanded thyroid clonotypes (frequency above 0.001) were also detected in blood, a finding suggesting that blood repertoires may reflect thyroid immune responses. A model built on a 13 V-J signature distinguished ophthalmopathy from stable hyperthyroidism, reaching 85% to 90% sensitivity and 81.08% specificity in cross-validation and 80%/75% in testing.

The TCR beta CDR3 regions were amplified from RNA transcripts. The TCR CDR3 was subjected to a first round of RT-PCR using the HTBI primer set and the Qiagen OneStep RT-PCR kit. Libraries were constructed in a second round of multiplex PCR, after which size selection and purification were carried out. Paired-end sequencing of the libraries was performed with 100 bp reads on an Illumina HiSeq2000. Turning to the authors' computational methods: SOAPnuke was used to process the raw data, removing reads that contained adapters or uncalled bases, had a mean Phred below 15, or lacked an exact match to the constant primer or identifier. COPE v1.2.5 was used to merge the high-quality paired reads, and each unique nucleotide sequence was defined as a clonotype. Clonotypes were aligned to IMGT TRBV, TRBD and TRBJ reference segments using MiTCR v1.1. The analysis was restricted to V-J combinations with a frequency above 0.0001, which together covered about 99% of the repertoires. A TCS score was defined as the ratio of F50 (clonal expansion) to E x V (chaos), with BLOSUM62-based TCRdist applied between CDR3 peptides within each V-J. Welch's t-statistics and random forest reduced roughly 530 V-J features to fewer than 15, which were used in a naive Bayes classifier (R e1071). Thyroid-blood repertoire similarity was quantified with the Morisita-Horn index. Using fastp trimming at Q25 and MiXCR clonotype assembly, TCRdb reanalyzed the public sequencing data and kept in-frame beta chains. Rows are unified per CDR3 protein, each entry keeping the most common DNA and genes. The V and J calls were determined by TCRdb, not by the authors. Across this sample there are around 700,000 distinct CDR3 sequences, with under 45% seen only once. The ten largest clones capture around 32% of the sample.

Stable Graves' hyperthyroidism was defined as no progression to ophthalmopathy during 18 months of follow-up. Hyperthyroidism patients were aged 18 to 65 years and newly diagnosed, with disease duration of less than 2 months. Patients with uncontrolled infections, other autoimmune diseases, pregnancy or lactation were excluded. Diagnoses were based on clinical symptoms, serum thyroxine and TRAb, thyroid ultrasound and orbital computed tomography. PBMCs were isolated from about 10 ml of fresh peripheral blood by Ficoll-Paque density gradient centrifugation. Total RNA was extracted with Trizol reagent, and quality was checked on an Agilent 2100 Bioanalyzer. The germline V gene gives CDR1 as KGHDR and CDR2 as SFDVKD. The junction shows trimming of 2 bases on V and 0 bases on J, plus 3 bases between the germline ends. Reading from cysteine to phenylalanine, the CDR3 counts 13 amino acids. CDR3 DNA only is kept here, 39 bases in frame from base 1.

This clonotype appeared many times. The specificity of this receptor is unknown. The record has no base qualities; no much larger clone is one base away. The chain joins TRBV24-1 to TRBJ1-1, with the D segment identity uncertain. This receptor was identified in a woman aged 40 to 50 with Graves' hyperthyroidism. The sample was blood. CDR3 region: CATSDWLNTEAFF. The nucleotide sequence reads TGTGCCACCAGTGATTGGCTGAACACTGAAGCTTTCTTT.